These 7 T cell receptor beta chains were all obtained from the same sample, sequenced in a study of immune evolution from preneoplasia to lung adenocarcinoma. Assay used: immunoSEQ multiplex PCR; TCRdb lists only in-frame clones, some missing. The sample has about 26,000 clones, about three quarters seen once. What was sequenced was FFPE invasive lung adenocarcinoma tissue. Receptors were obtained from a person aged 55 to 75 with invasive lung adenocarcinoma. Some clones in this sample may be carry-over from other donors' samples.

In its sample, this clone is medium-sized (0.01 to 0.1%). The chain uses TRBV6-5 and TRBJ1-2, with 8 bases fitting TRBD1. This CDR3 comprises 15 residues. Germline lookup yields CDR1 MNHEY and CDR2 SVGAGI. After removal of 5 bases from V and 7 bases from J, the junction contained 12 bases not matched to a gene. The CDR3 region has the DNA TGTGCCAGCAGTACGGAATACAGGGGGGCTAGTGGCTACACCTTC. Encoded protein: CASSTEYRGASGYTF.

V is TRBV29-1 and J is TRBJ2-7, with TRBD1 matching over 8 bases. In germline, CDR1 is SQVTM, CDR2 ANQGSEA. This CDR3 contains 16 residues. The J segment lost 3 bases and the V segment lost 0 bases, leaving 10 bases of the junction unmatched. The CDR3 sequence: CSVEDPDRGKLYEQYF. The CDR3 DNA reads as TGCAGCGTTGAAGATCCCGACAGGGGAAAACTCTACGAGCAGTACTTC.

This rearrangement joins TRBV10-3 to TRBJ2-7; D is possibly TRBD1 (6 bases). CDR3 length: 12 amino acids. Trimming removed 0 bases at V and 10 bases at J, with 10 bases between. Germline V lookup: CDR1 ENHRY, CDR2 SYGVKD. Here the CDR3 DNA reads TGTGCCATCAGTGAGTCCAGGGGCAGCCAGTACTTC. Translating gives CAISESRGSQYF.

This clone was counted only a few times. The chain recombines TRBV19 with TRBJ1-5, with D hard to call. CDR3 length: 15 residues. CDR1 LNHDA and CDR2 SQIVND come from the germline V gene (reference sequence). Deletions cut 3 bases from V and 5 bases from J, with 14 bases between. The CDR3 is CASSMGPRAHQPQHF. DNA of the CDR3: TGTGCCAGTAGTATGGGCCCGAGGGCACATCAGCCCCAGCATTTT.

Written as DNA, the CDR3 is TGTGCCAGCACCCCCGCGGTTGCGGGCGGTCAGCCCCAGCATTTT. Translation: CASTPAVAGGQPQHF. V gene TRBV28 combines with J gene TRBJ1-5; D is ambiguous. The V end was cut by 7 bases, the J end by 6 bases, with 19 bases between. The CDR3 runs 15 residues. Per germline, CDR1 MDHEN and CDR2 SYDVKM.

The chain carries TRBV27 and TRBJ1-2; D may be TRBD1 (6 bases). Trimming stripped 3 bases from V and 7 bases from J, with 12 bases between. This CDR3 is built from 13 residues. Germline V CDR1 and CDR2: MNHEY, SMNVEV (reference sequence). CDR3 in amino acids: CASSFTGSGGYTF. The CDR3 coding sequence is TGTGCCAGCAGTTTTACAGGGTCCGGTGGCTACACCTTC.

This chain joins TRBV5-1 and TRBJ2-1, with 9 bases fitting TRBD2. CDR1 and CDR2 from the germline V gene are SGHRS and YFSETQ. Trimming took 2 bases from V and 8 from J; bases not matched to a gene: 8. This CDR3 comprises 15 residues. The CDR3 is CASSFSGRHPDEQFF. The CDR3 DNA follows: TGCGCCAGCAGCTTTAGCGGGAGACATCCGGATGAGCAGTTCTTC.